The source of this T cell receptor (beta chain) is a study of blood T cells in healthy people across ages. Combining a sample-barcoded 5' primer with a J-beta primer mix, a second PCR ran for 7 to 11 cycles. TCRdb re-analysed the 5' RACE reads in MiXCR, keeping a single row per CDR3 protein. The data hold some 1.4 million distinct CDR3 sequences, with around 39% observed a single time. Per the germline V gene, CDR1 is MNHEY and CDR2 is SMNVEV (reference sequence). The CDR3 length is 12 residues. With 6 bases removed from V and 11 bases from J, the gap between germline ends came to 16 bases. This clonotype was observed a few times. What it binds is not known. The study's findings and limits: Age advanced and TCR beta diversity per million T cells fell, roughly linearly.

Peripheral blood was drawn, around 9.3 milliliters per donor. RNA extraction gave at least 5 micrograms of total RNA per sample. This receptor was identified in a woman aged 18-29 years in good health. Sequencing used blood. The rearrangement uses TRBV27 and TRBJ2-5, with D possibly TRBD1 on 7 matching bases. The CDR3 sequence: CASRTGPREQYF. CDR3 in DNA: TGTGCCAGCAGGACAGGGCCTCGGGAGCAGTACTTC.